Reported below is one T cell receptor (beta chain). Antigen: not known. No conserved phenylalanine or tryptophan ends this CDR3, so it is likely a read error. Time point meaning: newly diagnosed GD, antithyroid drugs for less than 3 months. Following extraction of RNA from PBMCs, that RNA was used to make the TCR library. The data were taken from a study of regulatory T cells in long-lasting Graves disease. General study points: Persistent disease exhibited a predilection for TRBV28, TRBJ1-2 and TRBJ2-5.

The germline CDR1 and CDR2 sequences are GTSNPN and SVGIG (reference sequence). V was clipped by 1 base and J by 4 bases, with 8 bases between them. CDR3 length equals 13 residues. HTBI primers from iRepertoire and Arm-PCR of CDR3 regions yielded the TCR beta libraries. TCRdb re-called the multiplex PCR reads with MiXCR, one entry per CDR3 protein. This sample has some 350,000 distinct CDR3 sequences, with 15% to 20% found just once. These data also formed part of another study, on T cells in Graves' hyperthyroidism and ophthalmopathy.

This sample comprised peripheral blood mononuclear cells (PBMCs), obtained at new diagnosis, from a patient treated with antithyroid drugs. V and J are TRBV30 and TRBJ2-1; the D gene is possibly TRBD2 (6 bases). This clonotype was obtained from a young woman with Graves disease. In DNA form, the CDR3 reads TGTGCCTGGAGTGGCGGGGCTTACAATGAGCAGTTCCTC. This sequence encodes CAWSGGAYNEQFL.